The present T cell receptor (beta chain) was sequenced within a study of vaccination and CD4 T cells after COVID-19. About the research overall: Convalescent patients gave post-COVID blood a median about 100 days post-diagnosis, range 35 to 161.

As to treatment: roughly 10-day PBMC culture with coronavirus spike peptide pools or control peptides (ViraFEST assay). Of note for this clonotype: Its antigen is unidentified.

CDR1 is SEHNR, CDR2 FQNEAQ, per germline (reference sequence). Unmatched junction bases numbered 3, after V lost 3 bases and J lost 5 bases. The CDR3 length is 14 residues. The Oncomine TCR Beta short-read assay was what sequenced the DNA obtained from cultured CD4+ T cells. MiXCR, applied by TCRdb to the PCR reads, yields one record per CDR3 protein. The table shows more than 13,000 distinct CDR3 sequences, with 51% occurring only once. This clonotype originated in a human donor who had recovered from COVID-19. The chain combines TRBV7-9 with TRBJ2-5; 10 nucleotides align to TRBD2. The material sequenced was CD4+ T cells from blood, cultured in vitro. Written as DNA, the CDR3 is TGTGCCAGCAGCTTCCCGGGACTAGCGGAGACCCAGTACTTC. Its protein product is CASSFPGLAETQYF.